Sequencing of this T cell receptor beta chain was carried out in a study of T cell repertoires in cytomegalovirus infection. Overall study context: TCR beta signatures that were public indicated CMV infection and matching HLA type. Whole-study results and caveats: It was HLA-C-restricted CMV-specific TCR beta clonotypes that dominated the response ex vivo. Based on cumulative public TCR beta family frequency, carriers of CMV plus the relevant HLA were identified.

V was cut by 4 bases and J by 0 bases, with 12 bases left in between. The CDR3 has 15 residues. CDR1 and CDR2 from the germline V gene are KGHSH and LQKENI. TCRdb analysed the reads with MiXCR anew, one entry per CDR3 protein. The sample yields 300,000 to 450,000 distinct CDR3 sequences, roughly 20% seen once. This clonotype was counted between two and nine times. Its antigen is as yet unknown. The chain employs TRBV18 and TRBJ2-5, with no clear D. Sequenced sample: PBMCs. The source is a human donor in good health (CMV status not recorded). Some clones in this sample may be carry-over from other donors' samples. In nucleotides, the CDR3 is TGTGCCAGCTCACTACCGAGCTGGTACCAAGAGACCCAGTACTTC. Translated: CASSLPSWYQETQYF. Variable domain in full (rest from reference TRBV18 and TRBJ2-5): NAGVMQNPRHLVRRRGQEARLRCSPMKGHSHVYWYRQLPEEGLKFMVYLQKENIIDESGMPKERFSAEFPKEGPSILRIQQVVRGDSAAYFCASSLPSWYQETQYFGPGTRLLVL.